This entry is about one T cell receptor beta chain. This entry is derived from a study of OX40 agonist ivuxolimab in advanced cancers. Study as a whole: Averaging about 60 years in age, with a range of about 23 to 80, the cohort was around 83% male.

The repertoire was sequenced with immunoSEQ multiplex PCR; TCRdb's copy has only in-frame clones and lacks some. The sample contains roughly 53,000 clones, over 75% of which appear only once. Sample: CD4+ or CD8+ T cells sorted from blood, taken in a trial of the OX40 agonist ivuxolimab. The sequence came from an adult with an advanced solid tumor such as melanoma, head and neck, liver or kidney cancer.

CDR3 region: CAWRGLAVNEQFF. DNA of the CDR3: TGTGCCTGGAGAGGGCTAGCGGTGAATGAGCAGTTCTTC. The chain is built from TRBV30 and TRBJ2-1; the match to TRBD2 covers 7 bases. Germline lookup yields CDR1 GTSNPN and CDR2 SVGIG (reference sequence). Trimming at V came to 3 bases and at J to 7 bases, leaving 6 bases not matched to a gene. CDR3 size: 13 residues.